This T cell receptor (beta chain) was obtained from a study of blood T cell repertoires in COVID-19. Clones were sequenced by immunoSEQ multiplex PCR, and TCRdb holds only the in-frame ones, with some missing. The sample has 120,000 or so clones; 60% to 85% are singletons. Germline-derived CDR1 and CDR2 are LGHNA and YSLEER. With V trimmed by 3 bases and J by 5 bases, 2 bases remained unmatched. The CDR3 has 14 residues. The rearrangement uses TRBV4-3 and TRBJ1-4, with TRBD1 matching 8 bases. What was sequenced was peripheral blood. This clonotype originated in a man between 65 and 85 years old with acute or convalescent COVID-19. CDR3 sequence reads: CASSQDRANEKLFF. The CDR3 coding sequence is TGCGCCAGCAGCCAGGACAGGGCAAATGAAAAACTGTTTTTT.